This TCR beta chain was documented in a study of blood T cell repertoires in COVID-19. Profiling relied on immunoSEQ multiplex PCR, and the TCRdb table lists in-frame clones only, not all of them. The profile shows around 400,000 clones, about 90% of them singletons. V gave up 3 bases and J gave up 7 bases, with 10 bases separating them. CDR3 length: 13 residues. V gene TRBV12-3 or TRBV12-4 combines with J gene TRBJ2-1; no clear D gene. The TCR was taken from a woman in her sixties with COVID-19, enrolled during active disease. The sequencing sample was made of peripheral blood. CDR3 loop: CASSFTDRNEQFF. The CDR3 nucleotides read TGTGCCAGCAGTTTTACTGATAGAAATGAGCAGTTCTTC.